This TCR beta chain was sequenced for a study of Ad26.COV2.S vaccination and SARS-CoV-2 variants (dated by TCRdb to 2020 to 2022). About the investigation overall: Donors in the vaccine arm were drawn from COV1001, a multicentre, randomized, double-blind, placebo-controlled phase I-IIa trial testing Ad26.COV2.S in healthy adults. TCRbeta repertoire sequencing served as the tool for gauging how specific and how broad the SARS-CoV-2-reactive T cell receptors were following Ad26.COV2.S vaccination. Trial participants were randomized into five groups of five: low-dose or high-dose Ad26.COV2.S given once or twice, or placebo on both occasions. A total of around 32 samples were included in the TCR-sequenced set, comprising 19 Ad26.COV2.S vaccine recipients, 5 placebo recipients and 8 SARS-CoV-2 convalescent individuals. Throughout the experiments and outcome assessment, investigators stayed blinded to trial group allocation. Ad26.COV2.S was administered intramuscularly at 5 x 10^10 or 1 x 10^11 viral particles, either as a single shot or as two shots given 56 days apart.

Points on this clone: Its target antigen remains unknown. Base qualities are not recorded, but no much larger clone differs from it by a single base.

The treatment or condition label for this specimen denotes: 19 received Ad26.COV2.S at low or high dose, single or two shots; about 5 received placebo; per-sample allocation not given. Repertoires of vaccine and placebo recipients were sequenced from samples taken on day 63 after the first injection. In Cohort 1b, about 25 adults aged 18-55 years were enrolled at a single site in Boston, USA, between 29 July and 7 August 2020. As a vaccine, Ad26.COV2.S was a replication-incompetent adenovirus type 26 vector that expressed a prefusion-stabilized SARS-CoV-2 spike protein derived from the original Wuhan strain. Overall results and qualifications from the work: Higher spike-specific TCR breadth was observed in Ad26.COV2.S recipients than in placebo recipients (P = 0.0014). Vaccine and placebo recipients had comparable non-spike TCR breadth, which fits with the vaccine containing only spike. According to the authors, total T cell responses may have been underestimated by the TCR breadth and depth analyses. After vaccination, spike-specific CD8+ and CD4+ T cell responses were reported to show substantial breadth. The study was not powered to compare responses between vaccine doses or regimens.

TCRbeta CDR3 regions were sequenced with the immunoSEQ Assay. After extraction, genomic DNA underwent amplification by bias-controlled multiplex PCR, followed by high-throughput sequencing. The authors processed their data as follows. To quantify the absolute abundance of every unique TCRbeta CDR3 region, sequences were collapsed and filtered. T cell fraction was estimated by normalization of TCRbeta template counts to usable DNA, with usable DNA being measured through amplification of reference genes present in all nucleated cells. Repertoire TCRs were annotated as SARS-CoV-2-specific by exact matching of V gene, CDR3 amino acid sequence and J gene to a known reactive TCR set. MIRA supplied the reference SARS-CoV-2 TCR set, which was filtered for enrichment in COVID-19-positive ImmuneCODE repertoires so that public or cross-reactive TCRs were removed. Drawing on the MIRA antigens, annotated TCRs were analysed further at the level of specific ORF or position within ORF. Depth was the summed frequency of annotated unique rearrangements, while breadth was defined as annotated unique rearrangements over total unique productive rearrangements. Two-sided Wilcoxon rank-sum tests were applied when comparing TCR breadth between groups. The table comes from immuneACCESS by way of TCRdb, which keeps in-frame sequences with V and J called. Part of the clones is missing from these tables; in studies checked, under half for an unresolved V gene and the rest for unknown reasons. That table supplies the V and J calls and clone size; D and trimming were determined from the DNA. This sample is represented by about 250,000 clones; around 85% of them were singletons. The biggest ten clones account for 2.5% to 3.5% of the sample.

The sequencing used peripheral blood, collected in a trial of Ad26.COV2.S vaccine versus placebo. The origin of this receptor is a person between 18 and 65 years old who received the Ad26.COV2.S COVID-19 vaccine or a placebo.

The bases read TGTGCCAGCTGGGACAGTATGCACACTGAAGCTTTCTTT. The resulting protein is CASWDSMHTEAFF. The chain uses TRBV11-2 and TRBJ1-1; TRBD1 fits 7 bases in the junction. Trimming removed 8 bases from V and 3 bases from J; the gene matches leave 6 bases unexplained. As encoded in the germline V gene, CDR1 is SGHAT while CDR2 is FQNNGV. The cysteine opens and the phenylalanine closes a CDR3 of 13 amino acids. Only CDR3 DNA is held: 39 bases, read in frame from base 1.